These 31 T cell receptor beta chains were sequenced from one sample in a study of CD8+ T cells in alopecia areata. Once RNA had been extracted, it was reverse transcribed into cDNA to act as the sequencing template. Assay: immunoSEQ multiplex PCR; the TCRdb copy retains only in-frame clones and omits some. The repertoire includes about 250,000 clones, about three fifths of them detected once, and roughly 0.93% sits in the top ten. As for treatment: oral pan-JAK inhibitor, 5-10 mg twice daily. The sequenced sample was CD4+ T cells sorted from blood, obtained between weeks 51 and 52, from a patient treated with tofacitinib. Source of these receptors: a human donor with alopecia areata.

The chain recombines TRBV6-5 with TRBJ1-2, with D possibly being TRBD1 (6 bases). V lost 6 bases to trimming and J lost 3 bases, with 17 bases between them. Germline V CDR1 and CDR2: MNHEY, SVGAGI. CDR3 size: 15 residues. The CDR3 DNA follows: TGTGCCAGCAGGTCCCCGGGGGCCGAGGACTATGGCTACACCTTC. This codes for CASRSPGAEDYGYTF.

V gene TRBV27 combines with J gene TRBJ1-4; D possibly corresponds to TRBD1 (5 bases). The CDR3 spans 15 residues. Trimming left V 6 bases short and J 4 bases short, with 15 bases between. From germline, CDR1 is MNHEY and CDR2 SMNVEV (reference sequence). CDR3 amino acids: CASRGTWGDNEKLFF. Here the CDR3 DNA reads TGTGCCAGCAGGGGGACGTGGGGAGATAATGAAAAACTGTTTTTT.

This clone was seen repeatedly, ten times or more. The genes are TRBV10-3 and TRBJ2-1; 11 bases are shared with TRBD2. J lost 4 bases, V lost 10 bases, and 12 bases had no gene match. CDR3 length equals 16 residues. From germline, CDR1 is ENHRY and CDR2 SYGVKD. The CDR3 bases are TGTGCCACCCCTGTGGCTAGCGGGGGGTATTACAATGAGCAGTTCTTC. Its protein product is CATPVASGGYYNEQFF.

The sample holds a few counts of this clone. The sample has other DNA sequences that encode this CDR3 too. The J gene is TRBJ2-1, the V gene TRBV7-9, with D tentatively TRBD2 (5 bases). The length of the CDR3 is 13 residues. CDR1 and CDR2 (germline): SEHNR, FQNEAQ (reference sequence). With 3 bases removed from V and 4 bases from J, the gap between germline ends came to 7 bases. For the CDR3, the DNA is TGTGCCAGCAGCTTGGGAGCTTACAATGAGCAGTTCTTC. It codes for CASSLGAYNEQFF.

J is TRBJ2-7 and V is TRBV29-1; the match to TRBD2 covers 11 bases. V trimming: 7 bases; J trimming: 1 base; junction bases outside the gene matches: 6. This CDR3 is built from 14 residues. The V gene's germline CDR1 is SQVTM and CDR2 ANQGSEA. Written as DNA, the CDR3 is TGCAGCGCCGAGACTAGCGGGGCTTCCTACGAGCAGTACTTC. Amino acids: CSAETSGASYEQYF.

The chain is built from TRBV6-1 and TRBJ1-6; 9 bases fit TRBD1. J gave up 7 bases and V 4 bases, and 8 bases lay outside the gene matches. Germline V gene sequence: CDR1 MNHNS, CDR2 SASEGT. CDR3 length: 16 residues. Written as DNA, the CDR3 is TGTGCCAGCAGTGCCCTCTCCGGGACAGGGAATTCACCCCTCCACTTT. Its translation is CASSALSGTGNSPLHF.

The rearrangement links TRBV5-1 to TRBJ2-3; D may be TRBD2 (6 bases). Germline CDR1 and CDR2: SGHRS and YFSETQ. This CDR3 is built from 16 residues. The V end was cut by 1 base, the J end by 2 bases, with 14 bases between. The CDR3 DNA sequence: TGCGCCAGCAGCTTGTTGGCTAGCGTTGACACAGATACGCAGTATTTT. This sequence encodes CASSLLASVDTDTQYF.

This chain joins TRBV4-1 and TRBJ1-2, with 9 bases fitting TRBD1. The CDR3 is 15 amino acids. CDR1 MGHRA and CDR2 YSYEKL come from the germline V gene. Trimming cost V 2 bases and J 8 bases; bases outside gene matches: 9. The CDR3 DNA sequence: TGCGCCAGCAGCCAACCTTCCGACAGGGGGGGCGGCTACACCTTC. Protein sequence: CASSQPSDRGGGYTF.

J is TRBJ2-2 and V is TRBV7-9; D not resolved. CDR1 SEHNR and CDR2 FQNEAQ come from the germline V gene (reference sequence). V gave up 6 bases and J gave up 4 bases, with 12 bases separating them. This CDR3 has 14 amino acids. The CDR3 spells CASSPDSLTGELFF. CDR3 in DNA: TGTGCCAGCAGTCCCGACTCCCTCACCGGGGAGCTGTTTTTT.

This chain joins TRBV28 and TRBJ2-3; D is uncertain. The V end was cut by 5 bases, the J end by 7 bases, with 16 bases between. The germline gives CDR1 MDHEN, CDR2 SYDVKM. CDR3 length: 14 residues. CDR3 nucleotide sequence: TGTGCCAGCAGTCTGACAAGTTTTCTAAATACGCAGTATTTT. This sequence encodes CASSLTSFLNTQYF. The full variable domain, with the rest looked up from reference TRBV28 and TRBJ2-3, is DVKVTQSSRYLVKRTGEKVFLECVQDMDHENMFWYRQDPGLGLRLIYFSYDVKMKEKGDIPEGYSVSREKKERFSLILESASTNQTSMYLCASSLTSFLNTQYFGPGTRLTVL.

This chain connects TRBV29-1 to TRBJ2-7; D call uncertain. Deletions cut 2 bases from V and 2 bases from J, with 4 bases between. Germline V gives CDR1 SQVTM, CDR2 ANQGSEA. The CDR3 consists of 11 residues. The CDR3 loop is CSVESAYEQYF. The DNA for the CDR3 is TGCAGCGTTGAATCGGCCTACGAGCAGTACTTC.

V gene TRBV7-9 combines with J gene TRBJ1-5; tentatively, D is TRBD1 (5 bases). This CDR3 is built from 17 residues. CDR1 is SEHNR, CDR2 FQNEAQ, per germline (reference sequence). Trimming removed 4 bases from V and 2 bases from J, with 18 bases in between. The CDR3 is CASSSLAMGLGNQPQHF. As DNA, the CDR3 is TGTGCCAGCAGCTCCCTCGCGATGGGGCTAGGCAATCAGCCCCAGCATTTT.

The table lists this clone with a few counts. V usage is TRBV30 and J usage is TRBJ1-6; D uncertain. CDR3 size: 15 residues. The ends were cut back, 2 bases at V and 9 bases at J, with 17 bases in the middle. CDR1 is GTSNPN, CDR2 SVGIG, per germline (reference sequence). The CDR3 protein is CAWSPGRLRASPLHF. In DNA form, the CDR3 reads TGTGCCTGGAGTCCTGGACGTCTTCGGGCTTCACCCCTCCACTTT.

The table lists this clone with a few counts. The same CDR3 arises from other DNA sequences in this sample as well. The chain carries TRBV5-1 and TRBJ1-5; no definite D call. The CDR3 sequence is 13 residues long. CDR1 is SGHRS, CDR2 YFSETQ, per germline. The V end was cut by 0 bases, the J end by 0 bases, with 1 base between. In nucleotides, the CDR3 is TGCGCCAGCAGCTTGGGTAGCAATCAGCCCCAGCATTTT. Translation gives CASSLGSNQPQHF.

This sequence joins TRBV12-5 and TRBJ1-2, with TRBD1 as a possible D gene (5 bases). From germline, CDR1 is LGHNT and CDR2 FRNRAP. V lost 4 bases to trimming and J lost 4 bases, with 13 bases between them. This CDR3 has 14 amino acids. Written as DNA, the CDR3 is TGTGCTAGTGGTTCGACCGACAGACTCTATGGCTACACCTTC. It translates to CASGSTDRLYGYTF.

The chain recombines TRBV5-1 with TRBJ2-7; D unresolved. The V and J ends lost 4 bases and 0 bases respectively, with 5 bases between them. CDR1 is SGHRS, CDR2 YFSETQ, per germline. CDR3 length equals 12 residues. The CDR3 DNA follows: TGCGCCAGCAGCCAGAGCTCCTACGAGCAGTACTTC. It specifies CASSQSSYEQYF.

The V gene is TRBV6-6, the J gene TRBJ2-7; 8 bases align to TRBD1. J gave up 6 bases and V 7 bases, and 8 bases lay outside the gene matches. Germline CDR1 is MNHNY and CDR2 is SVGAGI (reference sequence). This CDR3 is built from 13 residues. Here the CDR3 reads CASTRTGFVEQYF. The DNA of the CDR3 is TGTGCCAGCACCCGGACAGGGTTCGTCGAGCAGTACTTC.

This clone was counted a few times. J is TRBJ2-1 and V is TRBV5-4, with 7 bases identical to TRBD1. The CDR3 runs 12 residues. Germline lookup yields CDR1 SGHNT and CDR2 YYREEE (reference sequence). Trimming cost V 3 bases and J 6 bases; bases outside gene matches: 0. CDR3 residues: CASSYRGNEQFF. Here the CDR3 DNA reads TGTGCCAGCAGCTACAGGGGCAATGAGCAGTTCTTC. The complete variable domain, with remaining parts taken from reference TRBV5-4 and TRBJ2-1, reads ETGVTQSPTHLIKTRGQQVTLRCSSQSGHNTVSWYQQALGQGPQFIFQYYREEENGRGNFPPRFSGLQFPNYSSELNVNALELDDSALYLCASSYRGNEQFFGPGTRLTVL.

The chain recombines TRBV12-5 with TRBJ2-1; TRBD2 matches at 8 bases. The length of the CDR3 is 13 residues. The V gene's germline CDR1 is LGHNT and CDR2 FRNRAP. V dropped 7 bases and J dropped 7; count of bases not matched to a gene: 6. CDR3 bases: TGTGCTAGTGTAGCGGGGTTCAATAATGAGCAGTTCTTC. Its translation: CASVAGFNNEQFF.

This chain connects TRBV25-1 to TRBJ1-1; D not certain. This CDR3 has 13 amino acids. The germline V gene encodes CDR1 MGHDK and CDR2 SYGVNS. V dropped 7 bases and J dropped 2 bases, with 11 bases sitting between them. CDR3 coding DNA: TGTGCCAGCAAGGATGGAGGAAACACTGAAGCTTTCTTT. Protein: CASKDGGNTEAFF.

The J gene is TRBJ2-1, the V gene TRBV4-2; D is undetermined. The germline V gene has CDR1 LGHNA and CDR2 YNFKEQ. The CDR3 sequence is 13 residues long. V was clipped by 6 bases and J by 6 bases, with 12 bases between them. Here the CDR3 reads CASRSPPLNEQFF. CDR3 DNA sequence: TGTGCCAGCAGATCCCCTCCTCTCAATGAGCAGTTCTTC.

This rearrangement joins TRBV7-9 to TRBJ2-5, with D tentatively TRBD1 (6 bases). Germline CDR1 SEHNR, CDR2 FQNEAQ (reference sequence). The CDR3 spans 15 residues. Trimming took 3 bases from V and 2 from J, leaving 13 bases between them. CDR3 in amino acids: CASSFSGQYQETQYF. In nucleotides, the CDR3 is TGTGCCAGCAGCTTCTCAGGACAGTATCAAGAGACCCAGTACTTC. Supplemented by reference TRBV7-9 and TRBJ2-5, the full variable domain reads DTGVSQNPRHKITKRGQNVTFRCDPISEHNRLYWYRQTLGQGPEFLTYFQNEAQLEKSRLLSDRFSAERPKGSFSTLEIQRTEQGDSAMYLCASSFSGQYQETQYFGPGTRLLVL.

The chain is built from TRBV19 and TRBJ2-5, with D possibly TRBD1 on 6 matching bases. The CDR3 totals 15 residues. The germline V gene encodes CDR1 LNHDA and CDR2 SQIVND (reference sequence). The V and J ends lost 8 bases and 7 bases respectively, with 23 bases between them. The DNA for the CDR3 is TGTGCCAGTTCCCTTTGGGGGCGCGAGGTTGGGACCCAGTACTTC. It specifies CASSLWGREVGTQYF.

V gene TRBV30 combines with J gene TRBJ1-6; 9 bases are shared with TRBD1. V gave up 1 base and J gave up 11 bases; unmatched junction bases: 6. Germline CDR1 GTSNPN, CDR2 SVGIG (reference sequence). The CDR3 is 14 amino acids. The chain's CDR3 is CAWSEDRGMTPLHF. CDR3 DNA sequence: TGTGCCTGGAGTGAGGACAGGGGAATGACACCCCTCCACTTT.

V is TRBV29-1 and J is TRBJ1-5; TRBD1 matches at 7 bases. V lost 1 base, J lost 11 bases, and 5 bases stayed unmatched. The CDR3 covers 12 residues. Germline V gene lookup returns CDR1 SQVTM and CDR2 ANQGSEA. CDR3 in amino acids: CSVEVEGTAQHF. The CDR3 coding sequence is TGCAGCGTTGAAGTGGAGGGGACAGCCCAGCATTTT.

This clone was counted only a few times. The chain uses TRBV5-1 and TRBJ2-5; no firm D call. The CDR3 runs to 14 residues. Trimming took 4 bases from V and 0 from J, leaving 10 bases between them. Looked up from germline, CDR1 is SGHRS and CDR2 is YFSETQ. The CDR3 DNA reads as TGCGCCAGCAGCGGCCTCTTCCACCAAGAGACCCAGTACTTC. Translation gives CASSGLFHQETQYF.

The chain recombines TRBV2 with TRBJ2-3, with unresolved D. There are 11 residues in the CDR3. The germline V gene has CDR1 SNHLY and CDR2 FYNNEI. V was cut by 8 bases and J by 3 bases, with 6 bases left in between. CDR3 sequence (DNA): TGTGCCAGCCACCTTACAGATACGCAGTATTTT. It encodes CASHLTDTQYF.

This rearrangement joins TRBV5-1 to TRBJ1-6, with 10 positions matching TRBD1. V lost 4 bases, J lost 5 bases, and 3 bases stayed unmatched. The CDR3 totals 15 residues. Germline values: CDR1 SGHRS, CDR2 YFSETQ. CDR3 sequence: CASSPGTGDNSPLHF. CDR3 in DNA: TGCGCCAGCAGCCCCGGGACAGGGGATAATTCACCCCTCCACTTT.

The chain couples TRBV5-4 to TRBJ1-1, with D possibly matching TRBD1 (6 bases). Germline CDR1 SGHNT, CDR2 YYREEE (reference sequence). The V end lost 1 base, the J end lost 11 bases, and 15 bases lay between the germline ends. The CDR3 consists of 13 residues. The CDR3 protein is CASSLWGALNAFF. DNA of the CDR3: TGTGCCAGCAGCTTGTGGGGGGCTTTGAATGCTTTCTTT.

The CDR3 sequence: CASSQEASSQETQYF. CDR3 sequence (DNA): TGTGCCAGCAGCCAAGAGGCCAGCTCCCAAGAGACCCAGTACTTC. This rearrangement joins TRBV4-2 to TRBJ2-5; D is uncertain. The V gene's germline CDR1 is LGHNA and CDR2 YNFKEQ. The V gene lost 0 bases and the J gene lost 1 base, with 9 bases spanning the gap. CDR3 length equals 15 residues.

The chain uses TRBV18 and TRBJ2-1, with 7 nucleotides matching TRBD1. This CDR3 contains 17 residues. Losses at the gene ends were 5 bases for V and 4 bases for J; bases not matched to a gene: 14. Per the germline V gene, CDR1 is KGHSH and CDR2 is LQKENI. The CDR3, as DNA: TGTGCCAGCTCATCAGTCTTCCCGGGACAGTCATACAATGAGCAGTTCTTC. Amino acid sequence: CASSSVFPGQSYNEQFF.